This T cell receptor (beta chain) was sequenced for a study of a mutant IDH1 vaccine in newly diagnosed glioma. Across the whole study: Earlier therapy was either radiotherapy, temozolomide, or both, and most got both.

The data were produced by immunoSEQ multiplex PCR, yet TCRdb's version contains in-frame clones alone and is incomplete. The sample carries tens of thousands of clones, about three quarters recorded once. Time point indicated: week 23, last vaccination. Every single dose of the vaccine, 300 ug of mutant IDH1 20-mer peptide, came with topical imiquimod. This clone has only one observation. As yet, its antigen is unknown. This clonotype was sampled from a woman aged 40 to 50 with glioma. Some clones in this sample may be carry-over from other donors' samples. The sample was PBMCs, taken from a glioma patient whose treatment included an IDH1 peptide vaccine.

The CDR3 loop reads CASSVGRGTGEQYF. The CDR3 DNA reads TGTGCCAGCAGCGTAGGTCGGGGGACGGGCGAGCAGTACTTC. V gene TRBV9 combines with J gene TRBJ2-7, with D possibly TRBD2 on 6 matching bases. V gave up 0 bases and J gave up 6 bases, with 13 bases separating them. Per germline, CDR1 SGDLS and CDR2 YYNGEE. The CDR3 runs 14 residues.